Below are 9 T cell receptor beta chains sequenced from a single sample in a study of T-cell memory formation after mild COVID-19 (dated by TCRdb to the early 2020s). Preparation of the library involved 5' RACE. TCRdb records Illumina NovaSeq 6000 as the sequencer. The public reads were reanalyzed by TCRdb: fastp trimming at Q25, MiXCR alignment, in-frame beta chains only. Rows with one shared CDR3 protein collapse into an entry with the most common genes and DNA. This sample has hundreds of thousands of distinct CDR3 sequences in its table, and less than 25% of those were observed once. Roughly 8.3% of the sample goes to the ten largest clones. Material for sequencing was PBMCs or a T cell subset sorted from them (not recorded which). These receptors came from an adult woman who had mild COVID-19 (a few samples of this study predate the infection). The sample titles of this study are shuffled in the database, so cell type and time point are left out; the donor was told from shared clones.

This chain uses TRBV18 with TRBJ2-7, with D tentatively TRBD2 (5 bases). The CDR3 consists of 15 residues. V gave up 4 bases and J gave up 3 bases, with 16 bases separating them. Germline V gene sequence: CDR1 KGHSH, CDR2 LQKENI. The CDR3, as DNA: TGTGCCAGCTCACAGCTAAGCGGTCCCCTCTACGAGCAGTACTTC. Translating it yields CASSQLSGPLYEQYF.

V gene TRBV19 combines with J gene TRBJ2-7; 9 positions match TRBD2. The J segment lost 2 bases and the V segment lost 6 bases, leaving 5 bases of the junction unmatched. This CDR3 contains 14 residues. The V gene's germline CDR1 is LNHDA and CDR2 SQIVND (reference sequence). The DNA for the CDR3 is TGTGCCAGTAGCAATAGCGGGAGCGCCTACGAGCAGTACTTC. Translation gives CASSNSGSAYEQYF.

The V gene is TRBV4-2, the J gene TRBJ1-6, with D possibly being TRBD1 (5 bases). Germline loops: CDR1 LGHNA, CDR2 YNFKEQ. V lost 1 base and J lost 11, with 15 bases in between. The length of the CDR3 is 15 residues. The CDR3 DNA follows: TGTGCCAGCAGCCAAGGAGGGGCAGAAGATCCACCCCTCCACTTT. It is translated as CASSQGGAEDPPLHF.

V gene TRBV7-9 combines with J gene TRBJ1-1; 7 bases line up with TRBD1. The CDR3 sequence is 14 residues long. Germline CDR1 is SEHNR and CDR2 is FQNEAQ (reference sequence). V was pared by 6 bases and J by 1 base, with 5 bases of the junction left unmatched. The CDR3 here is CASSTGAPNTEAFF. For the CDR3, the DNA is TGTGCCAGCAGTACAGGGGCTCCGAACACTGAAGCTTTCTTT.

The chain couples TRBV29-1 to TRBJ1-5; D remains ambiguous. Trimming removed 4 bases at V and 4 bases at J, with 11 bases between. Germline assignment: CDR1 SQVTM and CDR2 ANQGSEA. The length of the CDR3 is 13 residues. The CDR3 bases are TGCAGCGTTGCTGATCAGGAGAATCAGCCCCAGCATTTT. Its translation is CSVADQENQPQHF.

The chain joins TRBV12-3 or TRBV12-4 to TRBJ1-1; D is uncertain. The V and J ends lost 1 base and 4 bases respectively, with 10 bases between them. The CDR3 totals 14 residues. The CDR3 nucleotides are TGTGCCAGCAGTTTAGATGGGTGGACCACTGAAGCTTTCTTT. Its translation: CASSLDGWTTEAFF.

This clonotype has ten or more counts. In DNA, the CDR3 is TGCAGCGTTGCGGCTGCGGGAGGGCCGTACGAGCAGTACTTC. It encodes CSVAAAGGPYEQYF. The gene calls are TRBV29-1 and TRBJ2-7; 9 bases align to TRBD2. CDR3 size: 14 residues. V gave up 4 bases and J gave up 4 bases; unmatched junction bases: 8. Germline CDR1 is SQVTM and CDR2 is ANQGSEA.

The chain has TRBV7-9 and TRBJ2-7, with TRBD1 as a possible D gene (7 bases). Between the trimmed V and J ends, which lost 8 bases and 2 bases, there was a span of 19 bases. Germline assignment: CDR1 SEHNR and CDR2 FQNEAQ (reference sequence). This CDR3 region has 15 residues. The CDR3 is CASHSPRGTPYEQYF. DNA for the CDR3: TGTGCCAGCCACAGCCCCAGGGGGACTCCCTACGAGCAGTACTTC.

This clonotype appeared many times. The chain combines TRBV5-6 with TRBJ1-2; weak D call: TRBD1 (6 bases). The V gene's germline CDR1 is SGHDT and CDR2 YYEEEE. The CDR3 has 16 amino acids. The V end lost 4 bases, the J end lost 4 bases, and 20 bases lay between the germline ends. The CDR3 DNA is TGTGCCAGCAGCCATCGGGGGGCGTCGGTTGTCTATGGCTACACCTTC. This translates into CASSHRGASVVYGYTF. The full variable domain, in which reference TRBV5-6 and TRBJ1-2 provide the parts outside the CDR3, is DAGVTQSPTHLIKTRGQQVTLRCSPKSGHDTVSWYQQALGQGPQFIFQYYEEEERQRGNFPDRFSGHQFPNYSSELNVNALLLGDSALYLCASSHRGASVVYGYTFGSGTRLTVV.